The 16 T cell receptor beta chains below come from one sample, sequenced in a study of T cell responses to AZD1222 COVID-19 vaccine. Libraries were prepared by immunoSEQ multiplex PCR; TCRdb keeps only in-frame clonotypes and omits some of them. Among 150,000 to 200,000 clones listed, 70% to 90% were seen once. Specimen: peripheral blood, collected 28 days after the second AZD1222 dose. Every receptor here comes from an adult who received the AZD1222 COVID-19 vaccine.

The chain carries TRBV21-1 and TRBJ2-7; TRBD2, as called in the table, went unchecked against the DNA. TRBV21-1 is termed a pseudogene. This CDR3 is 16 amino acids long. The CDR3 sequence: CASSKEADRGGYEQYF. Here the CDR3 DNA reads TGTGCCAGCAGCAAAGAAGCCGACCGCGGGGGTTACGAGCAGTACTTC.

This rearrangement joins TRBV7-2 to TRBJ2-2; D may be TRBD1 (5 bases). CDR3 length: 14 amino acids. V shed 5 bases and J shed 4 bases, with 11 bases lying between them. Germline CDR1 SGHTA, CDR2 FQGNSA. CDR3 coding DNA: TGTGCCAGCAGCCTAATGCAGGGCACCGGGGAGCTGTTTTTT. As protein: CASSLMQGTGELFF. Complete variable domain (other parts from reference TRBV7-2 and TRBJ2-2): GAGVSQSPSNKVTEKGKDVELRCDPISGHTALYWYRQSLGQGLEFLIYFQGNSAPDKSGLPSDRFSAERTGGSVSTLTIQRTQQEDSAVYLCASSLMQGTGELFFGEGSRLTVL.

This clone appeared a single time. The chain employs TRBV28 and TRBJ1-5; D not resolved. The V gene's germline CDR1 is MDHEN and CDR2 SYDVKM. The CDR3 extends over 12 amino acids. V was pared by 8 bases and J by 1 base, with 6 bases between. The CDR3: CASRGSNQPQHF. The CDR3 bases are TGTGCCAGCCGAGGGAGCAATCAGCCCCAGCATTTT.

This chain connects TRBV7-9 to TRBJ2-5; D is unclear. CDR1 and CDR2 from the germline V gene are SEHNR and FQNEAQ (reference sequence). Trimming shortened V by 1 base and J by 3 bases, and 15 bases separated the two germline ends. This CDR3 region has 16 residues. The DNA of the CDR3 is TGTGCCAGCAGCTTAGTAGTAAGGGAAGGTAAAGAGACCCAGTACTTC. This translates into CASSLVVREGKETQYF.

This clone appeared a few times. This sequence joins TRBV27 and TRBJ1-2, with 8 bases lining up with TRBD1. V trimming: 2 bases; J trimming: 3 bases; junction bases outside the gene matches: 5. CDR1 MNHEY and CDR2 SMNVEV come from the germline V gene (reference sequence). This CDR3 is 15 amino acids long. The CDR3 protein is CASSLQGASDYGYTF. As DNA, the CDR3 is TGTGCCAGCAGTTTACAGGGGGCTAGCGACTATGGCTACACCTTC.

This chain joins TRBV27 and TRBJ2-7; D gene uncertain. CDR3 length: 13 amino acids. The germline V gene has CDR1 MNHEY and CDR2 SMNVEV (reference sequence). V was pared by 2 bases and J by 5 bases, with 10 bases between. The CDR3 protein is CASSLQGFNEQYF. CDR3 nucleotides: TGTGCCAGCAGTTTACAAGGGTTCAACGAGCAGTACTTC.

This clone was seen once. The V gene is TRBV2, the J gene TRBJ2-7; D is perhaps TRBD1 (6 bases). The CDR3 spans 14 residues. Per germline, CDR1 SNHLY and CDR2 FYNNEI. V was clipped by 0 bases and J by 5 bases, with 11 bases between them. DNA of the CDR3: TGTGCCAGCAGTGAAGCACAGGGCATTGACGAGCAGTACTTC. Translating gives CASSEAQGIDEQYF.

This clone was picked up one time. V gene TRBV2 combines with J gene TRBJ1-4; 9 nucleotides agree with TRBD1. The V gene's germline CDR1 is SNHLY and CDR2 FYNNEI. The CDR3 has 13 amino acids. With V trimmed by 6 bases and J by 7 bases, 3 bases remained unmatched. The CDR3 DNA reads TGTGCCAGCAGGGGACAGGGTCGTGAAAAACTGTTTTTT. It yields the protein CASRGQGREKLFF.

This clone was observed once. The chain combines TRBV4-1 with TRBJ2-7; D uncertain. V was pared by 0 bases and J by 4 bases, with 4 bases between. Germline V gives CDR1 MGHRA, CDR2 YSYEKL. The CDR3 spans 12 residues. The CDR3 coding sequence is TGCGCCAGCAGCCAAGAGGGATACGAGCAGTACTTC. The encoded protein is CASSQEGYEQYF.

The genes are TRBV24-1 and TRBJ2-3; 9 bases are shared with TRBD2. J gave up 5 bases and V 2 bases, and 4 bases lay outside the gene matches. The germline V gene encodes CDR1 KGHDR and CDR2 SFDVKD. The CDR3 runs to 15 residues. CDR3 amino acids: CATSDSSGNRDTQYF. CDR3 in DNA: TGTGCCACCAGTGATTCTAGCGGGAATCGAGATACGCAGTATTTT.

This sequence joins TRBV18 and TRBJ1-3; no reliable D call. The CDR3 contains 14 residues. V was clipped by 3 bases and J by 4 bases, with 10 bases between them. Per germline, CDR1 KGHSH and CDR2 LQKENI. For the CDR3, the DNA is TGTGCCAGCTCACCGTCCGATCGAGGAAACACCATATATTTT. It encodes CASSPSDRGNTIYF.

The chain combines TRBV5-1 with TRBJ2-7, with unresolved D. CDR3 length equals 13 residues. Trimming left V 0 bases short and J 6 bases short, with 10 bases between. Germline CDR1 is SGHRS and CDR2 is YFSETQ. This CDR3 reads CASSLAIGTEQYF. For the CDR3, the DNA is TGCGCCAGCAGCTTGGCGATAGGAACCGAGCAGTACTTC. The full variable domain, completed using reference TRBV5-1 and TRBJ2-7, is KAGVTQTPRYLIKTRGQQVTLSCSPISGHRSVSWYQQTPGQGLQFLFEYFSETQRNKGNFPGRFSGRQFSNSRSEMNVSTLELGDSALYLCASSLAIGTEQYFGPGTRLTVT.

The chain couples TRBV28 to TRBJ1-3; D gene ambiguous. V dropped 2 bases and J dropped 2 bases, with 7 bases sitting between them. The CDR3 consists of 14 residues. Germline V gene data show CDR1 as MDHEN and CDR2 as SYDVKM. The CDR3 loop is CASSLMDAGNTIYF. CDR3 coding DNA: TGTGCCAGCAGTTTAATGGACGCTGGAAACACCATATATTTT.

The chain couples TRBV30 to TRBJ2-7, with D possibly being TRBD1 (5 bases). Trimming stripped 8 bases from V and 1 base from J, with 12 bases between. There are 12 residues in the CDR3. Germline V CDR1 and CDR2: GTSNPN, SVGIG (reference sequence). The DNA for the CDR3 is TGTGCCGCGGCTAGGGGATCCTACGAGCAGTACTTC. Protein: CAAARGSYEQYF.

The rearrangement joins TRBV21-1 to TRBJ1-2; the table assigns TRBD1, which was not confirmed against the DNA. TRBV21-1 is tagged as a pseudogene. CDR3 length equals 16 residues. The CDR3 region is CASSTYRDSHNYGYTF. In DNA form, the CDR3 reads TGTGCCAGCAGCACTTACCGGGACAGCCATAACTATGGCTACACCTTC.

The gene calls are TRBV2 and TRBJ2-7; D gene ambiguous. This CDR3 has 10 residues. Per germline, CDR1 SNHLY and CDR2 FYNNEI. Trimming removed 8 bases at V and 5 bases at J, with 7 bases between. CDR3: CASEVDEQYF. The CDR3 DNA reads as TGTGCCAGCGAGGTGGACGAGCAGTACTTC.